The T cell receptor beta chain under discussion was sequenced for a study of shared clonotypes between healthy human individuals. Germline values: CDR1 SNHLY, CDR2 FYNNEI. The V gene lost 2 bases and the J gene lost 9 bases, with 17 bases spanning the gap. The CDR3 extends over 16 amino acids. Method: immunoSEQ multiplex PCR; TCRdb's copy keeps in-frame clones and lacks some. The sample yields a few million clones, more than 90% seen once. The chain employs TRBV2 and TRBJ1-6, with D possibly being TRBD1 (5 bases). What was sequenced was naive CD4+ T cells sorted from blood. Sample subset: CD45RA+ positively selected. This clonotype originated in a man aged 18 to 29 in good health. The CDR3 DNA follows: TGTGCCAGCAGTGAATTGGGGGGTTTAGGCGGTTCACCCCTCCACTTT. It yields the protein CASSELGGLGGSPLHF.